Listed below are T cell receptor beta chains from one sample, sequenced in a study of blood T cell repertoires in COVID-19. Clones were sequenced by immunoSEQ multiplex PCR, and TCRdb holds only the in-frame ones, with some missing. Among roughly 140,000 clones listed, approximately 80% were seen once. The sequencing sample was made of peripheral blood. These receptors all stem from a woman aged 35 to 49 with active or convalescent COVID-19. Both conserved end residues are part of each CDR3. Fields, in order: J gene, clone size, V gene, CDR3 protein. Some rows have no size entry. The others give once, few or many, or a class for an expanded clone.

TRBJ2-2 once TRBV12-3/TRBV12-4 CASKDRGGLFF
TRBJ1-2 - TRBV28 CASSFLSVSGEGYGYTF
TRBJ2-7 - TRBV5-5 CASSLDAGVVYEQYF
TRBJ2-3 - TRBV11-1 CASNLRGDGTDTQYF
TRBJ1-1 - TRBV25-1 CASRRQGTEAFF
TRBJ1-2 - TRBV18 CASSPWTGIDGYTF
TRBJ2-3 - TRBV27 CASSLYGGTDTQYF
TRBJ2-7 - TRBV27 CASRRQGGREQYF
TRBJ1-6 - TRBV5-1 CASTDDRQGYNSPLHF
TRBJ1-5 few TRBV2 CASSGGISNQPQHF
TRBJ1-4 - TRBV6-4 CASSDSILGGKLFF
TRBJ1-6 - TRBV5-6 CASSLALFSSPLHF
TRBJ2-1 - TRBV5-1 CASSLGGNDEQFF
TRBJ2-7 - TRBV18 CASSPKRDISSSYEQYF
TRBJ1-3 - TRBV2 CASSESGTSGNTIYF
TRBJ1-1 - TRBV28 CASNPGGVAEAFF
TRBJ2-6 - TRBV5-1 CASSLGGSSGANVLTF
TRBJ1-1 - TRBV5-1 CASSLMQISTEAFF
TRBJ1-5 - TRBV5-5 CASSLTGAQPQHF
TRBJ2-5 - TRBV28 CASSPFADREETQYF
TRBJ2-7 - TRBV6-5 CASSYGRGGAHEQYF
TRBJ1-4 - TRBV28 CASLGGFEKLFF
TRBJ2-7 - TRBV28 CASSLGLAGYEQYF
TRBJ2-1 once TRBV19 CASSISGLATYNEQFF
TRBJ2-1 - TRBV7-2 CASSFGGPGSNEQFF
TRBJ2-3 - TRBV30 CAWRWAGGPTQYF
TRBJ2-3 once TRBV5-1 CASSLALIRTRGGRTDTQYF
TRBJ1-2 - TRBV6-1 CASSEGRVGGYTF
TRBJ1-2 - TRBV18 CASSPGAGYGYTF
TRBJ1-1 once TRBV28 CASSPRGLPTEAFF
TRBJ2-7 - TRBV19 CASSIDFSYEQYF
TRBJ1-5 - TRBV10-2 CASSETGAQQPQHF
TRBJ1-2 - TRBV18 CASSPTGQGAGYTF
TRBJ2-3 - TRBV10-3 CAISRGGLAADTQYF
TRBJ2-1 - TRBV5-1 CASSGDRAYNEQFF
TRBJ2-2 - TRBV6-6 CASSYGQGNTGELFF
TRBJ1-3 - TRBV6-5 CASSFDRGGNTIYF
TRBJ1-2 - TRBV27 CASSLTQGRGKMTF
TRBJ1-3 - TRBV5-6 CASSADRLTGNTIYF
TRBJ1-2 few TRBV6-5 CASTLSGGGDYGYTF
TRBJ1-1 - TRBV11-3 CASSSPRALKAFF
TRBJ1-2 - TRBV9 CASENRGGYGYTF
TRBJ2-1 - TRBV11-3 CASSLERGNDNEQFF
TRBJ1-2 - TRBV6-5 CASRNSYGYTF
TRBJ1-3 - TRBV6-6 CATRTTAGFSGNTIYF
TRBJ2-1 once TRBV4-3 CASSQEGGDEQFF
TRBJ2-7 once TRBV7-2 CASSSPPGQAYYEQYF
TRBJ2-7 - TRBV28 CASSFTAYEQYF
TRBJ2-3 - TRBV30 CAWSVLWTDTQYF